This TCR beta chain was sequenced in a study of cytomegalovirus exposure and HLA in healthy donors. Findings and caveats of the study: Later, an analysis found that TCR clusters from the first cohort tended to co-occur in the approximately 130 validation repertoires. Altogether, 160 or so TCR beta chains were recorded as cytomegalovirus-associated.

A note on this clone: The antigen is unknown.

Germline values: CDR1 SQVTM, CDR2 ANQGSEA. The ends were cut back, 6 bases at V and 4 bases at J, with 15 bases in the middle. The CDR3 runs 13 residues. Assay used: immunoSEQ multiplex PCR; TCRdb lists only in-frame clones, some missing. The table lists a few hundred thousand clones, roughly 88% of them singletons. Source material: PBMCs. The genes are TRBV29-1 and TRBJ2-5, with D maybe TRBD1 (6 bases). The sequence was obtained from a young man in good health and CMV-seronegative. The CDR3 nucleotides read TGCAGCGTCGCCAGACAGGAACGAGAGACCCAGTACTTC. Translating it yields CSVARQERETQYF.